This TCR beta chain was captured by sequencing in a study of graft-versus-host responses after intestinal transplantation. Remarks on this clone: Antigen: not known.

Assay used: immunoSEQ multiplex PCR; TCRdb lists only in-frame clones, some missing. The data contain around 120,000 clones, about 93% of them seen just once; the ten biggest clones take up more than 0.1%. From germline, CDR1 is LNHNV and CDR2 YYDKDF (reference sequence). Losses at the gene ends were 1 base for V and 5 bases for J; bases not matched to a gene: 11. CDR3 length: 16 amino acids. The chain carries TRBV15 and TRBJ2-7; TRBD2 matches at 7 bases. The sequencing used unstimulated CD4+ T cells sorted from spleen or lymph node cells, collected before intestinal transplant. The source is a human donor who received an intestinal transplant. The CDR3 region is CATSRVGGGPPNEQYF. CDR3 bases: TGTGCCACCAGCAGAGTGGGGGGAGGGCCCCCCAACGAGCAGTACTTC. Full variable domain (rest looked up from reference TRBV15 and TRBJ2-7): DAMVIQNPRYQVTQFGKPVTLSCSQTLNHNVMYWYQQKSSQAPKLLFHYYDKDFNNEADTPDNFQSRRPNTSFCFLDIRSPGLGDTAMYLCATSRVGGGPPNEQYFGPGTRLTVT.